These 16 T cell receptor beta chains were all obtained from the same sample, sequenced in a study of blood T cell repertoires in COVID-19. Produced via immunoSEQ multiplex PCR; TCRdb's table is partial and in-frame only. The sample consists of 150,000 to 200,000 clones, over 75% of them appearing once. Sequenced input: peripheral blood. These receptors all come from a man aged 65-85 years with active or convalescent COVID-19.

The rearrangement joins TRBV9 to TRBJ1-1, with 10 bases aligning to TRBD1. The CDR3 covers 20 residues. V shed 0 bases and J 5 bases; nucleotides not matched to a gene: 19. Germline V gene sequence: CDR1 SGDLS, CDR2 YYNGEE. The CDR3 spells CASSVVVGGFPGTGETEAFF. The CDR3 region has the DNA TGTGCCAGCAGCGTAGTAGTGGGGGGGTTTCCCGGGACAGGGGAGACTGAAGCTTTCTTT.

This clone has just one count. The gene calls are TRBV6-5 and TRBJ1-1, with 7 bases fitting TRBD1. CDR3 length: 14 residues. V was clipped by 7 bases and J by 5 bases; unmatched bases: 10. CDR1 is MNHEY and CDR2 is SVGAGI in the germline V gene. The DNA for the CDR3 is TGTGCCAGCATACTACAGGGGAGCTGGACTGAAGCTTTCTTT. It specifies CASILQGSWTEAFF.

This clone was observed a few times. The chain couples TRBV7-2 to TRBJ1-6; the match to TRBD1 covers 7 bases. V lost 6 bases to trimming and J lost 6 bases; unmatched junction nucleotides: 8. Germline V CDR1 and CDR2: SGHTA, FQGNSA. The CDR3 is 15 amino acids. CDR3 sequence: CASSWGDSRNSPLHF. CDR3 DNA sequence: TGTGCCAGCAGTTGGGGGGACAGCCGTAATTCACCCCTCCACTTT.

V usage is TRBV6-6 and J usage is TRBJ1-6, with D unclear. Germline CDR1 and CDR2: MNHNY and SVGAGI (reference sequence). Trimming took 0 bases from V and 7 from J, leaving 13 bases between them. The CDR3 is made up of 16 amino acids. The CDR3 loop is CASSYSTAGRNSPLHF. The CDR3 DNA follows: TGTGCCAGCAGTTACTCCACAGCCGGTAGGAATTCACCCCTCCACTTT.

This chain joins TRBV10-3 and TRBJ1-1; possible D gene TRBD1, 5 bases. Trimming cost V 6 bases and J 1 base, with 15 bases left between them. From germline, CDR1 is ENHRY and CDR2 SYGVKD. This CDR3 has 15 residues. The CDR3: CAIRRGGNENTEAFF. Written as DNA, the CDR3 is TGTGCCATCAGGCGTGGGGGGAATGAGAACACTGAAGCTTTCTTT.

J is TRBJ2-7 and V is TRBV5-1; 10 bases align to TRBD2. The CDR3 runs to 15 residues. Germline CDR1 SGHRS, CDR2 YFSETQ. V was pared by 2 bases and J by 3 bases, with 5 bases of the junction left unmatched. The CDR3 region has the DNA TGCGCCAGCAGCTTCCCCTCTAGCGGGGGCTACGAGCAGTACTTC. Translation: CASSFPSSGGYEQYF.

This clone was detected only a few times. Written as DNA, the CDR3 is TGTGCCAGCAGTTTCCTCAACGGGAACTATGGCTACACCTTC. Translation gives CASSFLNGNYGYTF. The chain joins TRBV27 to TRBJ1-2; D uncertain. Germline V gene data show CDR1 as MNHEY and CDR2 as SMNVEV (reference sequence). CDR3 length equals 14 residues. The V and J ends lost 3 bases and 2 bases respectively, with 10 bases between them.

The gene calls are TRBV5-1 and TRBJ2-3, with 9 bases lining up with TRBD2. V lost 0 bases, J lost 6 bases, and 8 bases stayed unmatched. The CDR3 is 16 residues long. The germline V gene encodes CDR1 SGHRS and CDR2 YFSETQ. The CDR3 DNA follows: TGCGCCAGCAGCTTGGGTCAGCGGGGGGCAGCCGATACGCAGTATTTT. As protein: CASSLGQRGAADTQYF.

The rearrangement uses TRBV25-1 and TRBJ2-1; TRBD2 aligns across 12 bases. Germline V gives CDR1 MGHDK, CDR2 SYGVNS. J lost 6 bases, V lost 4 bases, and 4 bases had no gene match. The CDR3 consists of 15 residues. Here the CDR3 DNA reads TGTGCCAGCAGTGGGGGACTAGCGGGCTCCAATGAGCAGTTCTTC. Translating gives CASSGGLAGSNEQFF.

The CDR3 is CASSLDTSEKLFF. CDR3 sequence (DNA): TGTGCCAGCAGCTTAGATACAAGTGAAAAACTGTTTTTT. The gene calls are TRBV11-2 and TRBJ1-4; no reliable D call. This CDR3 comprises 13 residues. V was trimmed by 0 bases and J by 7 bases, leaving 6 bases between them. Per germline, CDR1 SGHAT and CDR2 FQNNGV.

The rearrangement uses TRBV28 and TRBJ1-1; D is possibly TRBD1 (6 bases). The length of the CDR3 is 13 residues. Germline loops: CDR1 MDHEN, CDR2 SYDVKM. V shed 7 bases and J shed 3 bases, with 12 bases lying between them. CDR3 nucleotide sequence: TGTGCCAGCACCCCAACAGGGTACACTGAAGCTTTCTTT. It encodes CASTPTGYTEAFF. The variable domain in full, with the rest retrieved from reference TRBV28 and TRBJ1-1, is DVKVTQSSRYLVKRTGEKVFLECVQDMDHENMFWYRQDPGLGLRLIYFSYDVKMKEKGDIPEGYSVSREKKERFSLILESASTNQTSMYLCASTPTGYTEAFFGQGTRLTVV.

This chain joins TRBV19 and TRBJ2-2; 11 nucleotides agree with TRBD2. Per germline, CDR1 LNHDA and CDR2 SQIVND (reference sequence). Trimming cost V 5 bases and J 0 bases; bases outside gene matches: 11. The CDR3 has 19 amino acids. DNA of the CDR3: TGTGCCAGTAGTCTCCGGGGCCCGGGACTAGCGGCGAACACCGGGGAGCTGTTTTTT. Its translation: CASSLRGPGLAANTGELFF.

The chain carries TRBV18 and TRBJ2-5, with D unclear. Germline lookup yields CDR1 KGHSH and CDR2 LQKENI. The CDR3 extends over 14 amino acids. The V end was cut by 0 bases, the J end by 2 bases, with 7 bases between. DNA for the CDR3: TGTGCCAGCTCACCACCCACACCACAAGAGACCCAGTACTTC. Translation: CASSPPTPQETQYF.

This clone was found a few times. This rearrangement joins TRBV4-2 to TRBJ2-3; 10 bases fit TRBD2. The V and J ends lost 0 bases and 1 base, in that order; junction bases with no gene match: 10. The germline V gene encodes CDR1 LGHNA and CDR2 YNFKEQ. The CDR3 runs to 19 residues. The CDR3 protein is CASSQDLSGGARGTDTQYF. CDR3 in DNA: TGTGCCAGCAGCCAAGATCTCAGCGGGGGGGCCCGGGGCACAGATACGCAGTATTTT.

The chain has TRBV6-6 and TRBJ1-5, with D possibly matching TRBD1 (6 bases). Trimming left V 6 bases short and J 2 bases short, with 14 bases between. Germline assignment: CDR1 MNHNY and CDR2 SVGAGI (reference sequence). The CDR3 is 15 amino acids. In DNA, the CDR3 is TGTGCCAGCAGATCAACAGGGAATGGCAATCAGCCCCAGCATTTT. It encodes CASRSTGNGNQPQHF.

In DNA form, the CDR3 reads TGCGCCAGCAGTGAGGTAGCAGAGAACTATGGCTACACCTTC. Protein sequence: CASSEVAENYGYTF. V usage is TRBV10-2 and J usage is TRBJ1-2; D is undetermined. Germline V CDR1 and CDR2: WSHSY, SAAADI. CDR3 length equals 14 residues. Trimming removed 2 bases from V and 2 bases from J, with 9 bases in between.